Following are 10 T cell receptor beta chains from one sample sequenced in a study of beta chain features in type 1 diabetes. Study observations and caveats: Type 1 diabetes patients had moderately but significantly shorter TCRB CDR3s in all four CD4+ subsets.

Every isolated RNA sample was fully reverse transcribed, so sequencing captured expressed TCRB transcripts. TCRdb's copy holds only in-frame clones and misses some; the assay was immunoSEQ multiplex PCR. The sample records some 290,000 clones, roughly an eighth being singletons. The antigens these receptors bind are not known. Sample: naive CD4+ T cells from blood. The receptors shown here come from a man aged 25 to 40 with type 1 diabetes.

The chain couples TRBV5-3 to TRBJ2-1; 9 positions match TRBD2. TRBV5-3 is marked as an open reading frame, function uncertain. The V segment lost 4 bases and the J segment 7 bases; nucleotides outside the gene matches: 6. The CDR3 is 14 amino acids. The CDR3 protein is CARSTGLAKNEQFF. The CDR3 DNA reads TGTGCCAGAAGCACCGGACTAGCGAAGAATGAGCAGTTCTTC.

This clone was picked up a small number of times. This chain uses TRBV7-9 with TRBJ2-1, with D perhaps matching TRBD2 (5 bases). Deletions cut 5 bases from V and 8 bases from J, with 10 bases between. The CDR3 extends over 12 amino acids. In germline, CDR1 is SEHNR, CDR2 FQNEAQ (reference sequence). As DNA, the CDR3 is TGTGCCAGCAGCCTCACTAGATATGAGCAGTTCTTC. It specifies CASSLTRYEQFF. Using reference TRBV7-9 and TRBJ2-1 for the parts outside the CDR3, the full variable domain is DTGVSQNPRHKITKRGQNVTFRCDPISEHNRLYWYRQTLGQGPEFLTYFQNEAQLEKSRLLSDRFSAERPKGSFSTLEIQRTEQGDSAMYLCASSLTRYEQFFGPGTRLTVL.

This clone was picked up a small number of times. The rearrangement uses TRBV4-3 and TRBJ2-1; TRBD2 is a possible D gene (7 bases). Germline CDR1 and CDR2: LGHNA and YSLEER. The germline V and J ends were trimmed by 0 bases and 3 bases, with 18 bases remaining between them. The length of the CDR3 is 18 residues. The CDR3 DNA reads as TGCGCCAGCAGCCAAGAGGGGGGGCGCGCGGTGAACTACAATGAGCAGTTCTTC. Its translation: CASSQEGGRAVNYNEQFF.

This clone has just a few counts. The rearrangement links TRBV4-2 to TRBJ2-7; TRBD2 matches 13 bases. This CDR3 is built from 16 residues. From germline, CDR1 is LGHNA and CDR2 YNFKEQ. V gave up 1 base and J gave up 4 bases; unmatched junction bases: 4. The chain's CDR3 is CASSQGGLAGAYEQYF. In DNA, the CDR3 is TGTGCCAGCAGCCAAGGCGGACTAGCGGGGGCATACGAGCAGTACTTC.

In its sample, this clone was seen a few times. The chain carries TRBV5-1 and TRBJ2-7, with 9 bases identical to TRBD1. The CDR3 covers 14 residues. Germline CDR1 SGHRS, CDR2 YFSETQ. Losses at the gene ends were 4 bases for V and 5 bases for J; bases not matched to a gene: 7. In DNA, the CDR3 is TGCGCCAGCAGCCCCTGGACAGGGGAAGACGAGCAGTACTTC. Translating it yields CASSPWTGEDEQYF.

This clone was seen more than once but under ten times. This chain connects TRBV7-8 to TRBJ1-5; 9 nucleotides agree with TRBD1. CDR1 SGHVS and CDR2 FQNEAQ come from the germline V gene. This CDR3 is built from 14 residues. The V segment lost 3 bases and the J segment 7 bases; nucleotides outside the gene matches: 4. The CDR3 DNA follows: TGTGCCAGCAGCTTGGGGACAGGGTTACAGCCCCAGCATTTT. Protein: CASSLGTGLQPQHF.

The chain combines TRBV6-6 with TRBJ2-2; TRBD2 aligns across 10 bases. V shed 6 bases, J shed 6 bases, and the junction held 10 bases outside the gene matches. Germline loops: CDR1 MNHNY, CDR2 SVGAGI (reference sequence). CDR3 length: 16 amino acids. The CDR3 sequence is CASRPSGTSDPGELFF. CDR3 DNA: TGTGCCAGCAGACCCTCCGGGACTAGCGATCCCGGGGAGCTGTTTTTT.

This chain joins TRBV18 and TRBJ2-5, with 7 bases identical to TRBD1. J lost 0 bases, V lost 3 bases, and 4 bases had no gene match. The length of the CDR3 is 15 residues. The germline V gene has CDR1 KGHSH and CDR2 LQKENI. CDR3 nucleotides: TGTGCCAGCTCACCCAACAGGGGAGACCAAGAGACCCAGTACTTC. This translates into CASSPNRGDQETQYF.

This clone was seen a handful of times. The rearrangement joins TRBV6-6 to TRBJ2-5, with TRBD2 matching over 10 bases. The CDR3 consists of 16 residues. Losses at the gene ends were 6 bases for V and 1 base for J; bases not matched to a gene: 8. Per germline, CDR1 MNHNY and CDR2 SVGAGI (reference sequence). In nucleotides, the CDR3 is TGTGCCAGCAGACGCCTAGCGGGAGTCCTCCAAGAGACCCAGTACTTC. As protein: CASRRLAGVLQETQYF.

V and J are TRBV4-1 and TRBJ2-5, with 9 nucleotides matching TRBD1. Germline V CDR1 and CDR2: MGHRA, YSYEKL. The CDR3 contains 16 residues. V shed 2 bases, J shed 5 bases, and the junction held 9 bases outside the gene matches. The chain's CDR3 is CASSQTGTGTFETQYF. Written as DNA, the CDR3 is TGCGCCAGCAGCCAAACCGGGACAGGGACGTTTGAGACCCAGTACTTC.